This is a list of T cell receptor beta chains from one sample in a study of T cell responses to AZD1222 COVID-19 vaccine. Only in-frame clones appear in the TCRdb table, and some are missing; sequencing was by immunoSEQ multiplex PCR. The sample has roughly 120,000 clones, roughly 90% seen once. The input for sequencing was peripheral blood, taken 28 days after the second AZD1222 dose. The receptors were sampled from an adult who received the AZD1222 COVID-19 vaccine. Both conserved end residues are part of each CDR3. D genes are given only for firm matches. Rows give clone size only sometimes, using once, few, many, or a class for an expanded clone.

j_gene | v_gene | d_gene | abundance | CDR3nt | CDR3aa
TRBJ2-7 | TRBV3-1/TRBV3-2 | TRBD2 | . | TGTGCCAGCAGCCAAGATTTCGGGGGGAGGGCCGAGCAGTACTTC | CASSQDFGGRAEQYF
TRBJ1-6 | TRBV4-2 | . | once | TGTGCCAGCAGCCAGGTAACCGGGACGGGTAATTCACCCCTCCACTTT | CASSQVTGTGNSPLHF
TRBJ1-1 | TRBV11-1 | . | . | TGTGCCAGCAGCTTAGGGATGAACACTGAAGCTTTCTTT | CASSLGMNTEAFF
TRBJ1-5 | TRBV5-8 | . | . | TGTGCCAGCAGCGCCCGACGTACCAATCAGCCCCAGCATTTT | CASSARRTNQPQHF
TRBJ2-2 | TRBV5-1 | . | . | TGCGCCAGCAGCTTGGCCGGGGGAACCGGGGAGCTGTTTTTT | CASSLAGGTGELFF
TRBJ2-7 | TRBV27 | . | . | TGTGCCAGCAGTTCAGGGGCCTCCTACGAGCAGTACTTC | CASSSGASYEQYF
TRBJ2-3 | TRBV29-1 | . | . | TGCAGCGTCCGAGGGGTAGCGGGCACAGATACGCAGTATTTT | CSVRGVAGTDTQYF
TRBJ2-5 | TRBV5-1 | TRBD1 | . | TGCGCCAGCAGCGTCCGGACAGGGGGCTTAGGAGAGACCCAGTACTTC | CASSVRTGGLGETQYF
TRBJ1-5 | TRBV13 | TRBD1 | few | TGTGCCAGCAGCTTAGGGACAGGGGGCGTCAATCAGCCCCAGCATTTT | CASSLGTGGVNQPQHF
TRBJ2-5 | TRBV5-1 | . | . | TGCGCCAGCAAAATTGCGCCAGAAGAGACCCAGTACTTC | CASKIAPEETQYF
TRBJ2-7 | TRBV30 | TRBD1 | . | TGTGCCTGGAGTGGGGAAAAGGGGACAGTTCCCTACGAGCAGTACTTC | CAWSGEKGTVPYEQYF
TRBJ1-2 | TRBV28 | . | once | TGTGCCAGCGGAGAAGAAGCCCCTAACTATGGCTACACCTTC | CASGEEAPNYGYTF
TRBJ2-3 | TRBV27 | TRBD1 | . | TGTGCCAGCAGTCCAAGCCGGGACAGGGGGGAGTATACGCAGTATTTT | CASSPSRDRGEYTQYF
TRBJ2-4 | TRBV3-1/TRBV3-2 | . | . | TGTGCCAGCAGCCAAGTGGAGGCAGGGCGCCTCGCCTTC | CASSQVEAGRLAF
TRBJ1-2 | TRBV2 | TRBD1 | . | TGTGCCAGCAATCCGGGACAGGGATATGGCTACACCTTC | CASNPGQGYGYTF
TRBJ2-7 | TRBV18 | . | . | TGTGCCAGCTCTCTCTACGAGCAGTACTTC | CASSLYEQYF
TRBJ2-5 | TRBV19 | . | . | TGTGCCTCCGCGGACTCAAAGGGGGAGACCCAGTACTTC | CASADSKGETQYF
TRBJ2-7 | TRBV11-2 | . | . | TGTGCCAGCAGCTTAGATATCTCGGGCGAGCAGTACTTC | CASSLDISGEQYF
TRBJ2-3 | TRBV6-5 | TRBD2 | . | TGTGCCAGCAGTAGTAGCGGGGAGAACACAGATACGCAGTATTTT | CASSSSGENTDTQYF
TRBJ1-1 | TRBV4-3 | TRBD1 | . | TGCGCCAGCAGCCAAGACCACAGGGGTGGCACTGAAGCTTTCTTT | CASSQDHRGGTEAFF
TRBJ1-2 | TRBV24-1 | . | . | TGTGCCACCAGTGATGACAAGACAGCCTCCTATGGCTACACCTTC | CATSDDKTASYGYTF
TRBJ2-7 | TRBV27 | . | . | TGTGCCAGCAGTTTCGGGACACAGACCTACGAGCAGTACTTC | CASSFGTQTYEQYF
TRBJ2-7 | TRBV4-2 | . | . | TGTGCCAGCAGCCAAGATCCAGGAACCTACGAGCAGTACTTC | CASSQDPGTYEQYF
TRBJ2-5 | TRBV9 | . | . | TGTGCCAGCAGCGTAGCGGGGGGCGCGCAAGAGACCCAGTACTTC | CASSVAGGAQETQYF
TRBJ1-5 | TRBV7-2 | . | . | TGTGCCAGCAGCCCGTCCGTGCGAGGGGGGCCCCAGCATTTT | CASSPSVRGGPQHF
TRBJ1-1 | TRBV7-9 | . | . | TGTGCCAGCGCGGACGGGAACACTGAAGCTTTCTTT | CASADGNTEAFF
TRBJ2-3 | TRBV7-2 | TRBD2 | . | TGTGCCAGCAGCTTGGCGGGAGTAGGTACGCAGTATTTT | CASSLAGVGTQYF
TRBJ2-3 | TRBV6-2/TRBV6-3 | . | . | TGTGCCAGCAGTTTTCCGGGACGCACAGATACGCAGTATTTT | CASSFPGRTDTQYF